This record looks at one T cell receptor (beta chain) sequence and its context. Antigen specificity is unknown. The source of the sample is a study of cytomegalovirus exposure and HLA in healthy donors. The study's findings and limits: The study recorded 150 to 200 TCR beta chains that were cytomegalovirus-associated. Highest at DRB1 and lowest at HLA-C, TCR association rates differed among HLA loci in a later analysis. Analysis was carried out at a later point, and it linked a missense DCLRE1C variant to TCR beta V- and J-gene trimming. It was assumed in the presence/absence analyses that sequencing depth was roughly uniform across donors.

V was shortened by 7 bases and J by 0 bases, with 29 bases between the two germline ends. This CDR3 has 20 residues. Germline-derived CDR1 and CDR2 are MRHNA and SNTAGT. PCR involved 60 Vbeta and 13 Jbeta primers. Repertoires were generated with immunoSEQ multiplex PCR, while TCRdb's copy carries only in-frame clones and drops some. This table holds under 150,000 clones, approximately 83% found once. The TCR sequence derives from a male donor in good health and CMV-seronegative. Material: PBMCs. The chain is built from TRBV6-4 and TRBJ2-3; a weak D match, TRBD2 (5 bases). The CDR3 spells CASTVARATVRPRSTDTQYF. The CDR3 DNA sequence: TGTGCCAGCACAGTAGCGAGAGCAACAGTAAGACCCAGAAGCACAGATACGCAGTATTTT.